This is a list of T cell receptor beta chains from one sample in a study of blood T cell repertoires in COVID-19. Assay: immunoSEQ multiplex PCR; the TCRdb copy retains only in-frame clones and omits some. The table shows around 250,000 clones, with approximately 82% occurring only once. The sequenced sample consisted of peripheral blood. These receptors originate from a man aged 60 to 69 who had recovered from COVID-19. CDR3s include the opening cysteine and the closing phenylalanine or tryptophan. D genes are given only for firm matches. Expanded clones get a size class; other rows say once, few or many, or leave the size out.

TGTGCCTGGAGTTTAGCCCGGGGAAGCTCTGGAAACACCATATATTTT CAWSLARGSSGNTIYF NA TRBV30 NA 16 TRBJ1-3
TGTGCCTGGGGGACTAGCGGGCGTAATGAGCAGTTCTTC CAWGTSGRNEQFF NA TRBV30 TRBD2 13 TRBJ2-1
TGTGCCAGCAGCCAAGAGGGGGGAGTGGGTGGCTACACCTTC CASSQEGGVGGYTF NA TRBV4-2 NA 14 TRBJ1-2
TGTGCCTGGATCACAGCGGGAGGACGGGGGACCCAGTACTTC CAWITAGGRGTQYF NA TRBV30 TRBD2 14 TRBJ2-5
TGCGCCAGCAGCTTGAATACAGGGGGCGGCACAGATACGCAGTATTTT CASSLNTGGGTDTQYF NA TRBV5-1 TRBD1 16 TRBJ2-3
TGTGCCAGCAGCGGCAGGGCTAGCGGGAATGAGCAGTTCTTC CASSGRASGNEQFF NA TRBV7-9 TRBD2 14 TRBJ2-1
TGTGCCAGCAGTTACGTGGGACTAGGTCTTCCCGGGGAGCTGTTTTTT CASSYVGLGLPGELFF NA TRBV6-5 TRBD2 16 TRBJ2-2
TGTGCCACCAGCAGACCAGGACTAGTCTACGAGCAGTACTTC CATSRPGLVYEQYF NA TRBV15 TRBD2 14 TRBJ2-7
TGCGCCAGCAGCATTACAGGGGACATGGGAAACACCATATATTTT CASSITGDMGNTIYF NA TRBV5-1 TRBD1 15 TRBJ1-3
TGTGCCAGCAGCCAAGGGTTAGCGGGAGCAGTCTACAATGAGCAGTTCTTC CASSQGLAGAVYNEQFF few TRBV4-2 TRBD2 17 TRBJ2-1
TGTGCCAGTAGATCTAGCGGGGTATTGGTTCCGTATTTT CASRSSGVLVPYF few TRBV19 TRBD2 13 TRBJ2-3
TGTGCCAGCGGCAGGGATAGGAGCTATGGCTACACCTTC CASGRDRSYGYTF NA TRBV6-5 NA 13 TRBJ1-2
TGTGCCAGCAGCTTAGCTCGAGGGAATCAGCCCCAGCATTTT CASSLARGNQPQHF NA TRBV7-2 NA 14 TRBJ1-5
TGCAGCGTTGAAAGAGGACAGGGGTGGGGCAATGAGCAGTTCTTC CSVERGQGWGNEQFF NA TRBV29-1 TRBD1 15 TRBJ2-1
TGCGCCAGCAGCTTGTGGGACAGGGGTAATGAGCAGTTCTTC CASSLWDRGNEQFF NA TRBV5-1 TRBD1 14 TRBJ2-1
TGTGCCAGCAGTTTCCCGGGTGAGCAGTTCTTC CASSFPGEQFF once TRBV12-3/TRBV12-4 NA 11 TRBJ2-1
TGTGCCAGCAGCTTGGAAACAGGGAGCCCTGAAGCTTTCTTT CASSLETGSPEAFF NA TRBV5-4 NA 14 TRBJ1-1
TGTGCCAGTAGTCCGAGGAAAGACAGACGCGACTACGAGCAGTACTTC CASSPRKDRRDYEQYF once TRBV19 NA 16 TRBJ2-7
TGTGCCAGCAGTGCGTTCGGGGGGAGCTCCTACAATGAGCAGTTCTTC CASSAFGGSSYNEQFF NA TRBV2 TRBD2 16 TRBJ2-1
TGTGCCTGGACCCCCAGAGGACTAGGGTTGACAGATACGCAGTATTTT CAWTPRGLGLTDTQYF NA TRBV30 TRBD2 16 TRBJ2-3
TGCGCCAGCAGCCCCACTAGCGGGGGCACCGGGGAGCTGTTTTTT CASSPTSGGTGELFF NA TRBV5-1 TRBD2 15 TRBJ2-2
TGTGCCAGCAAGAGCAACTATAATTCACCCCTCCACTTT CASKSNYNSPLHF once TRBV27 NA 13 TRBJ1-6
TGTGCCAGCAGCGTTGGGACAGTTAATGAAAAACTGTTTTTT CASSVGTVNEKLFF NA TRBV9 TRBD1 14 TRBJ1-4
TGTGCCAGCAGCTTATTCGGGACAGCCGGTAACTATGGCTACACCTTC CASSLFGTAGNYGYTF NA TRBV7-2 TRBD1 16 TRBJ1-2
TGCGCCAGCAGCCCCGAGGTCTCTGGGGCCAACGTCCTGACTTTC CASSPEVSGANVLTF NA TRBV4-1 NA 15 TRBJ2-6
TGTGCCAGCAGCCAACAGATCCTCTACGAGCAGTACTTC CASSQQILYEQYF NA TRBV7-2 NA 13 TRBJ2-7
TGTGCCAGCAGTTTAGCGTTCAGCTCCTACAATGAGCAGTTCTTC CASSLAFSSYNEQFF NA TRBV6-4 NA 15 TRBJ2-1
TGTGCCAGCGTTGGGGACACCTCCTACGAGCAGTACTTC CASVGDTSYEQYF NA TRBV6-6 NA 13 TRBJ2-7
TGTGCCAGCAGCCAAGAGGGGGCAGGGTATAGTTCACCCCTCCACTTT CASSQEGAGYSSPLHF NA TRBV3-1/TRBV3-2 NA 16 TRBJ1-6
TGTGCCAGCAGTTTGCGGACAGGGGATGACAATCAGCCCCAGCATTTT CASSLRTGDDNQPQHF NA TRBV27 TRBD1 16 TRBJ1-5
TGTGCCAGCAGCCAGCCTTGGACCGGGACAGGGGTCACCGGGGAGCTGTTTTTT CASSQPWTGTGVTGELFF NA TRBV4-2 TRBD1 18 TRBJ2-2
TGTGCCAGCAGCTTACCTAGCTCCTACAATGAGCAGTTCTTC CASSLPSSYNEQFF NA TRBV5-4 NA 14 TRBJ2-1
TGTGCCAGTAGTATGTCCGGGAGGGCCGGGGGAGAATCAGCCCAGCATTTT CASSMSGRAGGESAQHF NA TRBV19 NA 17 TRBJ1-5
TGTGCCAGCAGCGTAGATACTAGCGGGAGGGTCACAAATACGCAGTATTTT CASSVDTSGRVTNTQYF NA TRBV9 TRBD2 17 TRBJ2-3
TGTGCCAGTAGTATAGATGGGTTTTCGGGACAGCAAGAAGGGGCCAACGTCCTGACTTTC CASSIDGFSGQQEGANVLTF NA TRBV19 TRBD1 20 TRBJ2-6
TGTGCCAGCAGCCAAAGGGGGCCAGGTTCACCCCTCCACTTT CASSQRGPGSPLHF NA TRBV3-1/TRBV3-2 TRBD1 14 TRBJ1-6
TGTGCCAGCAGTGAAACCGGGGAGAATTCACCCCTCCACTTT CASSETGENSPLHF NA TRBV6-1 NA 14 TRBJ1-6
TGCAGTGCTAGTAGGCTAGCGGATTACAATGAGCAGTTCTTC CSASRLADYNEQFF NA TRBV20-1 TRBD2 14 TRBJ2-1
TGTGCCATCGCTCCAGGGTATGACTATGGCTACACCTTC CAIAPGYDYGYTF NA TRBV10-3 NA 13 TRBJ1-2
TGTGCCACAAGACTCCGGGGACAGGGAACCTCTGGAAACACCATATATTTT CATRLRGQGTSGNTIYF once TRBV19 TRBD1 17 TRBJ1-3
TGTGCCACAATGGGGGGATCGTACAATGAGCAGTTCTTC CATMGGSYNEQFF NA TRBV19 NA 13 TRBJ2-1
TGTGCCAGCGGAACAGGGGGCAATTCACCCCTCCACTTT CASGTGGNSPLHF once TRBV25-1 TRBD1 13 TRBJ1-6
TGTGCCAGCAGCTTATCAGCAGGGCGGGAGACCCAGTACTTC CASSLSAGRETQYF NA TRBV7-9 NA 14 TRBJ2-5
TGTGCCAGCTCAACCGACAGGGGAGAGCAGCCCCAGCATTTT CASSTDRGEQPQHF few TRBV18 TRBD1 14 TRBJ1-5
TGTGCCAGCTCTCAGGACAGGACAAACACTGAAGCTTTCTTT CASSQDRTNTEAFF NA TRBV18 TRBD1 14 TRBJ1-1
TGTGCCAGCAGCTTAGCATCGCTCAGGGAGGATGAGCAGTTCTTC CASSLASLREDEQFF once TRBV7-2 NA 15 TRBJ2-1
TGTGCCAGCAGCCCGGGACTAGCGGGAGTTGTGCAGTACTTC CASSPGLAGVVQYF NA TRBV6-6 TRBD2 14 TRBJ2-7
TGTGCCAGCAGCTTTCGGACTGAAGCTTTCTTT CASSFRTEAFF NA TRBV7-9 NA 11 TRBJ1-1
TGTGCCAGCAACGCGGGACAGGCCTCCTACAATGAGCAGTTCTTC CASNAGQASYNEQFF NA TRBV6-5 TRBD1 15 TRBJ2-1